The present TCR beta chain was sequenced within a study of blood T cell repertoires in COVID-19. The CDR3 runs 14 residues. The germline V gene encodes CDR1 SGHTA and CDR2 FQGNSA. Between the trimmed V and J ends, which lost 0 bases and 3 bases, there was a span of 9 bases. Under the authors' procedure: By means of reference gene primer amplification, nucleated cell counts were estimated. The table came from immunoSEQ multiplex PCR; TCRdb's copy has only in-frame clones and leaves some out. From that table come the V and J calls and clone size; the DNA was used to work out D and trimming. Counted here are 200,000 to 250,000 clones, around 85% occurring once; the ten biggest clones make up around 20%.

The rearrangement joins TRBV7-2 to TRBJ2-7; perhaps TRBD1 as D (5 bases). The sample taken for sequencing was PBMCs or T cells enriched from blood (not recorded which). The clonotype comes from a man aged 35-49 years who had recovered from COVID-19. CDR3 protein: CASSLAGADYEQYF. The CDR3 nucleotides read TGTGCCAGCAGCTTAGCTGGGGCCGACTACGAGCAGTACTTC.